The 23 T cell receptor beta chains below all came from one sample that was sequenced in a study of Ad26.COV2.S vaccination and SARS-CoV-2 variants. The protocol was immunoSEQ multiplex PCR, while the TCRdb copy is restricted to in-frame clones and leaves out a portion. The table has 380,000 or so clones, 83% seen once; the top ten hold about 7.4%. The treatment is: some 20 received Ad26.COV2.S at low or high dose, single or two shots; five or six received placebo; per-sample allocation not given. After the first vaccine or placebo injection, samples were drawn on day 63. This specimen was peripheral blood, taken in a trial of Ad26.COV2.S vaccine versus placebo. The receptors were gathered from a person aged 18-65 years who received the Ad26.COV2.S COVID-19 vaccine or a placebo.

A single count supports this clone. The J gene is TRBJ1-3, the V gene TRBV4-3; TRBD1 might be the D (5 bases). The germline gives CDR1 LGHNA, CDR2 YSLEER. This CDR3 contains 17 residues. The V end lost 0 bases, the J end lost 4 bases, and 16 bases lay between the germline ends. The CDR3 bases are TGCGCCAGCAGCCAAGATCCTCGGGGGACCGTCGGAAACACCATATATTTT. Translated, it gives CASSQDPRGTVGNTIYF.

J is TRBJ2-5 and V is TRBV5-1; 10 bases match TRBD2. This CDR3 has 15 residues. The V segment lost 3 bases and the J segment 3 bases; nucleotides outside the gene matches: 5. Germline assignment: CDR1 SGHRS and CDR2 YFSETQ. The CDR3 DNA reads as TGCGCCAGCAGCTCCTCCGGGACTAGCGAAGAGACCCAGTACTTC. Its translation: CASSSSGTSEETQYF.

The chain combines TRBV30 with TRBJ2-7, with TRBD2 as a possible D gene (7 bases). The V gene's germline CDR1 is GTSNPN and CDR2 SVGIG (reference sequence). The CDR3 is 14 amino acids. The V and J ends lost 2 bases and 0 bases respectively, with 11 bases between them. The CDR3 nucleotides read TGTGCCTGGAGTATAAGGGGGGGCTCCTACGAGCAGTACTTC. This gives the protein CAWSIRGGSYEQYF.

The V and J genes are TRBV7-9 and TRBJ2-6; TRBD1 might be the D (6 bases). Germline V gene data show CDR1 as SEHNR and CDR2 as FQNEAQ (reference sequence). V lost 5 bases to trimming and J lost 2 bases, with 19 bases between them. CDR3 length equals 18 residues. CDR3 in amino acids: CASSLRGFAVTGANVLTF. The CDR3 DNA reads TGTGCCAGCAGCCTTAGGGGGTTTGCGGTAACTGGGGCCAACGTCCTGACTTTC.

The gene calls are TRBV5-1 and TRBJ2-1; TRBD1 might be the D (6 bases). Germline CDR1 reads SGHRS; CDR2 reads YFSETQ. The CDR3 contains 16 residues. V was pared by 1 base and J by 6 bases, with 17 bases between. The DNA for the CDR3 is TGCGCCAGCAGCTTGCTTGAACAGGGTATCCTCAATGAGCAGTTCTTC. Its translation is CASSLLEQGILNEQFF. The full variable domain, rest sourced from reference TRBV5-1 and TRBJ2-1, is KAGVTQTPRYLIKTRGQQVTLSCSPISGHRSVSWYQQTPGQGLQFLFEYFSETQRNKGNFPGRFSGRQFSNSRSEMNVSTLELGDSALYLCASSLLEQGILNEQFFGPGTRLTVL.

The chain uses TRBV12-5 and TRBJ1-6; D possibly corresponds to TRBD1 (6 bases). Germline V gene sequence: CDR1 LGHNT, CDR2 FRNRAP. Trimming shortened V by 5 bases and J by 7 bases, and 12 bases separated the two germline ends. The CDR3 has 14 amino acids. The CDR3 nucleotides are TGTGCTAGTGGTGCCACAGGGCAGAATTCACCCCTCCACTTT. Translated, it gives CASGATGQNSPLHF.

V gene TRBV7-9 combines with J gene TRBJ2-2; no reliable D call. The V gene lost 5 bases and the J gene lost 3 bases, with 7 bases spanning the gap. Per germline, CDR1 SEHNR and CDR2 FQNEAQ (reference sequence). The CDR3 is made up of 13 amino acids. CDR3 residues: CASSVIYTGELFF. CDR3 DNA sequence: TGTGCCAGCAGCGTTATATACACCGGGGAGCTGTTTTTT.

The rearrangement uses TRBV30 and TRBJ1-2; no definite D call. Germline V gene sequence: CDR1 GTSNPN, CDR2 SVGIG (reference sequence). The CDR3 is 13 residues long. The V gene lost 7 bases and the J gene lost 8 bases, with 20 bases spanning the gap. The CDR3 region has the DNA TGTGCCTTGACTCGCCAAATTGGTCAGGGCTACACCTTC. Translating gives CALTRQIGQGYTF.

The rearrangement uses TRBV6-2 or TRBV6-3 and TRBJ1-6; D is ambiguous. The CDR3 totals 17 residues. In germline, CDR1 is MNHEY, CDR2 SVGEGT. Between the trimmed V and J ends, which lost 6 bases and 7 bases, there was a span of 22 bases. DNA of the CDR3: TGTGCCAGCAGCTTCTCCGTCGGGCGGATGAACAATTCACCCCTCCACTTT. Translating it yields CASSFSVGRMNNSPLHF.

The chain is built from TRBV30 and TRBJ1-1, with D maybe TRBD1 (5 bases). Germline V gene lookup returns CDR1 GTSNPN and CDR2 SVGIG (reference sequence). The CDR3 runs to 13 residues. V lost 5 bases to trimming and J lost 3 bases, with 13 bases between them. The CDR3 DNA follows: TGTGCCTGGGCCTGGGGGGGATACACTGAAGCTTTCTTT. Translated: CAWAWGGYTEAFF.

The J gene is TRBJ2-2, the V gene TRBV3-1 (or the pseudogene TRBV3-2); no clear D gene. The CDR3 runs 14 residues. Per the germline V gene, CDR1 is LGHDT and CDR2 is YNNKEL (reference sequence). Trimming took 2 bases from V and 3 from J, leaving 7 bases between them. CDR3 nucleotides: TGTGCCAGCAGCCAAAGGCGACACACCGGGGAGCTGTTTTTT. Its protein product is CASSQRRHTGELFF.

This clone appeared a single time. The chain combines TRBV7-6 with TRBJ2-4, with 11 bases matching TRBD1. The CDR3 covers 17 residues. The J segment lost 8 bases and the V segment lost 2 bases, leaving 11 bases of the junction unmatched. Germline CDR1 SGHVS, CDR2 FNYEAQ. The CDR3 nucleotides are TGTGCCAGCAGCTTACAACCCGGGACAGGGGGGAGGGACATTCAGTACTTC. As protein: CASSLQPGTGGRDIQYF. The variable domain in full, with the rest retrieved from reference TRBV7-6 and TRBJ2-4, is GAGVSQSPRYKVTKRGQDVALRCDPISGHVSLYWYRQALGQGPEFLTYFNYEAQQDKSGLPNDRFSAERPEGSISTLTIQRTEQRDSAMYRCASSLQPGTGGRDIQYFGAGTRLSVL.

V usage is TRBV5-4 and J usage is TRBJ2-7, with TRBD2 as a possible D gene (7 bases). This CDR3 comprises 15 residues. Germline V gene lookup returns CDR1 SGHNT and CDR2 YYREEE (reference sequence). V lost 5 bases to trimming and J lost 3 bases, with 18 bases between them. The CDR3 protein is CASRRGRETSYEQYF. In nucleotides, the CDR3 is TGTGCCAGCAGACGGGGGCGGGAGACAAGCTACGAGCAGTACTTC.

The V call is TRBV5-1, the J call TRBJ1-6, with 7 positions matching TRBD1. The germline V gene has CDR1 SGHRS and CDR2 YFSETQ. The CDR3 loop spans 13 amino acids. V lost 4 bases to trimming and J lost 12 bases; unmatched junction nucleotides: 7. CDR3 amino acids: CASSIRQGQPLHF. In nucleotides, the CDR3 is TGCGCCAGCAGCATACGACAGGGACAACCCCTCCACTTT.

The rearrangement links TRBV18 to TRBJ2-1, with 9 nucleotides matching TRBD2. This CDR3 spans 13 amino acids. V lost 3 bases and J lost 8; bases outside the gene matches: 2. In germline, CDR1 is KGHSH, CDR2 LQKENI. CDR3 coding DNA: TGTGCCAGCTCACCGGGACTAGCCGATGAGCAGTTCTTC. Translation gives CASSPGLADEQFF.

The chain has TRBV7-9 and TRBJ2-1, with TRBD1 as a possible D gene (6 bases). There are 17 residues in the CDR3. The V gene's germline CDR1 is SEHNR and CDR2 FQNEAQ (reference sequence). The V and J ends lost 4 bases and 6 bases respectively, with 22 bases between them. CDR3 sequence reads: CASSSQKDSSRFNEQFF. CDR3 coding DNA: TGTGCCAGCAGCTCTCAAAAGGACAGCAGTCGTTTCAATGAGCAGTTCTTC.

The V call is TRBV7-2, the J call TRBJ2-3; 8 bases fit TRBD2. Germline CDR1 reads SGHTA; CDR2 reads FQGNSA. J was trimmed by 2 bases and V by 6 bases; bases with no gene match: 7. CDR3 length: 15 amino acids. CDR3 residues: CASRKAGGLTDTQYF. For the CDR3, the DNA is TGTGCCAGCAGAAAGGCGGGGGGACTCACAGATACGCAGTATTTT. The variable domain in full, completed from reference TRBV7-2 and TRBJ2-3, reads GAGVSQSPSNKVTEKGKDVELRCDPISGHTALYWYRQSLGQGLEFLIYFQGNSAPDKSGLPSDRFSAERTGGSVSTLTIQRTQQEDSAVYLCASRKAGGLTDTQYFGPGTRLTVL.

This chain connects TRBV19 to TRBJ2-7; TRBD2 matches at 11 bases. Germline V gene data show CDR1 as LNHDA and CDR2 as SQIVND (reference sequence). CDR3 length: 15 amino acids. V dropped 6 bases and J dropped 5; count of bases not matched to a gene: 9. CDR3 bases: TGTGCCAGTAGCCCTCTTAGCGGGGGGGAGAACGAGCAGTACTTC. Translation: CASSPLSGGENEQYF. The whole variable domain, remainder taken from reference TRBV19 and TRBJ2-7, is DGGITQSPKYLFRKEGQNVTLSCEQNLNHDAMYWYRQDPGQGLRLIYYSQIVNDFQKGDIAEGYSVSREKKESFPLTVTSAQKNPTAFYLCASSPLSGGENEQYFGPGTRLTVT.

The J gene is TRBJ2-1, the V gene TRBV10-3; 11 nucleotides match TRBD2. This CDR3 contains 17 residues. CDR1 is ENHRY and CDR2 is SYGVKD in the germline V gene. Unmatched junction bases numbered 12, after V lost 4 bases and J lost 7 bases. CDR3 nucleotides: TGTGCCATCAGTGTCCTCGCTAGCGGGAGGTCTAGAAATGAGCAGTTCTTC. This translates into CAISVLASGRSRNEQFF.

The chain joins TRBV21-1 to TRBJ2-7; the table's D call of TRBD2 was not tested on the DNA. TRBV21-1 is classified as a pseudogene. This CDR3 region has 14 residues. The CDR3 sequence: CASARGGGSYEQYF. In DNA, the CDR3 is TGTGCCAGCGCACGGGGAGGGGGCTCCTACGAGCAGTACTTC.

The chain carries TRBV7-3 and TRBJ1-1, with a possible D match to TRBD1 (6 bases). Per the germline V gene, CDR1 is SGHTA and CDR2 is FQGTGA. The CDR3 extends over 15 amino acids. The V and J ends lost 5 bases and 0 bases respectively, with 13 bases between them. The CDR3 sequence is CASSPGTQMNTEAFF. DNA of the CDR3: TGTGCCAGCAGCCCCGGGACACAAATGAACACTGAAGCTTTCTTT.

The chain has TRBV7-3 and TRBJ2-2, with a possible D match to TRBD2 (5 bases). This CDR3 has 16 residues. From germline, CDR1 is SGHTA and CDR2 FQGTGA. V lost 3 bases, J lost 5 bases, and 16 bases lay in between. The DNA for the CDR3 is TGTGCCAGCAGCTTGTTCGAGAGTCCGGGGACCGGGGAGCTGTTTTTT. Its protein is CASSLFESPGTGELFF.

J is TRBJ1-1 and V is TRBV4-1; maybe TRBD1 (5 bases). V was cut by 1 base and J by 1 base, with 13 bases left in between. Looked up from germline, CDR1 is MGHRA and CDR2 is YSYEKL. There are 16 residues in the CDR3. The CDR3 DNA sequence: TGCGCCAGCAGCCAAGGCGGACTGGGGACGAACACTGAAGCTTTCTTT. Encoded protein: CASSQGGLGTNTEAFF.